This TCR beta chain emerged from a study of blood T cells in healthy people across ages (dated by TCRdb to between 2015 and 2017). In the study overall: In model experiments, template switching captured roughly one uniquely barcoded TCR beta cDNA molecule for every two T cells. Donors of different ages were randomly distributed across sequencing lanes to avoid experimental bias. The study analyzed two additional independent replicas of 1 million unique cDNA reads from the same blood draw for two donors, one aged 18 to 30 and one aged 80 or older. Using deep sequencing normalized with unique cDNA molecular identifiers, the study measured how TCR beta repertoire diversity changes with age. The donors were divided into four age groups: young (average about 16 years), middle-aged (approximately 39), aged (approximately 59) and long-lived (roughly 88). The investigation overall reported the following: Conclusive comparison of naive and antigen-experienced compartments was prevented by the profiling of bulk unsorted PBMCs. Compared with the aged group, the long-lived group had more naive CD4+ T cells, fewer expanded clones and increased TCR diversity, a pattern suggesting age selection. Because the CMV infection status of the donors was unknown, age-related changes in expanded clonotypes may potentially have been confounded. Observed TCR beta diversity per million T cells fell roughly linearly with age, and a significant reduction was already apparent by age around 44. There was a strong correlation between observed TCR beta diversity and the percentage of naive T cells measured by flow cytometry. Total diversity estimates from one million sequenced T cells were considered lower bounds and underestimates.

Donors were 35 to 40 systemically healthy Caucasian individuals from Russia aged roughly 6 to 95 years. Each donor gave 8 to 10 milliliters of peripheral blood, drawn into EDTA-treated Vacutainer tubes. PBMCs were isolated by Ficoll-Paque density-gradient centrifugation, with at least 7 million obtained per sample. Total RNA was extracted from PBMCs with Trizol reagent, with at least 5.5 micrograms obtained per sample. The percentages of naive CD45RAhigh/CD27high T cells were determined by flow cytometry on a PBMC aliquot from every donor. The CDR1 and CDR2 encoded by the germline V gene are LGHNA and YNFKEQ. V is clipped by 1 base and J by 2 bases, and the sequence between their germline boundaries is 9 bases long. Counted from cysteine to phenylalanine, this CDR3 has 15 amino acids. The only DNA kept is the CDR3, 45 bases in frame from the first base. Details on this clonotype: It lacks a known antigen. This may come from a read error, since a much larger clone is one base off.

Libraries came from 5' RACE. The run used an Illumina HiSeq 2500. A second about 6 to 11 cycle PCR used a sample-barcoded 5' primer and a J-beta primer mix. A template-switch 5' adaptor carrying 12 random nucleotides introduced a unique molecular identifier onto each TCR beta cDNA molecule. Each sample yielded at least 2.5 million CDR3-containing paired-end reads. First-strand cDNA was synthesized from all RNA with the Mint cDNA synthesis kit, primed by a TRBC-specific oligonucleotide. After uracil-DNA glycosylase treatment, a first 18-cycle PCR used universal primers M1SS and BC2_uni_R on all cDNA. The source study handled its data this way. Each sample was normalized by randomly selecting 1 million high-quality reads, each carrying a distinct molecular identifier. Instead of being binned into consensus sequences, reads with shared molecular identifiers were discarded. MiTCR, with a Q25 quality threshold and the strictest error-elimination algorithm, was used for CDR3 identification, clonotype clustering and error correction. A nonparametric unseen species model with Euler transformation was used to estimate lower-bound total TCR beta diversity. In-frame beta chains were kept once TCRdb had trimmed the public reads at Q25 with fastp and called clones with MiXCR. Duplicate CDR3 protein sequences are folded into a single record with the most common DNA and genes. These V and J calls rely on TCRdb rather than the paper's analysis. For this sample the table gives hundreds of thousands of distinct CDR3 sequences, of which more than 45% were detected only once. The top ten clones comprise less than 15% of the sample.

Sequencing was performed on blood. The receptor chain draws on TRBV4-2 and TRBJ2-4; a tentative D call is TRBD1 (6 bases match). This clonotype originated in a woman older than 75 in good health. The CDR3 protein sequence reads: CASSQGQGTKNIQYF. In nucleotide form, the sequence is TGTGCCAGCAGCCAAGGGCAGGGGACCAAAAACATTCAGTACTTC.